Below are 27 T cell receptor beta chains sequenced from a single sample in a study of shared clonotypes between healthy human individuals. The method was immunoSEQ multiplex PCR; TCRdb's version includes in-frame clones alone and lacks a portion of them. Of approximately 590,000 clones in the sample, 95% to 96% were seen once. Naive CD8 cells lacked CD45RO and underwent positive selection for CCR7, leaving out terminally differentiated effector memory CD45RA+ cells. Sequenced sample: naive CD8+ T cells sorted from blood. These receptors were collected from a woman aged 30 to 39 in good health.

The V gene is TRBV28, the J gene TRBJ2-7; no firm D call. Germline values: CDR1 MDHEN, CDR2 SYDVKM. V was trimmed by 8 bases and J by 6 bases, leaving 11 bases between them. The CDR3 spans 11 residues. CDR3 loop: CASGPFREQYF. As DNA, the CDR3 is TGTGCCAGCGGCCCGTTCCGCGAGCAGTACTTC.

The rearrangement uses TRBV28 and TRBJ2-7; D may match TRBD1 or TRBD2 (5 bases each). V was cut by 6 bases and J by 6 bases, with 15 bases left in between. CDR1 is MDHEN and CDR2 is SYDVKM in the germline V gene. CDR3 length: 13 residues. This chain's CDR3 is CASSPTHGAEQYF. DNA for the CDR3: TGTGCCAGCAGCCCCACCCACGGGGCCGAGCAGTACTTC.

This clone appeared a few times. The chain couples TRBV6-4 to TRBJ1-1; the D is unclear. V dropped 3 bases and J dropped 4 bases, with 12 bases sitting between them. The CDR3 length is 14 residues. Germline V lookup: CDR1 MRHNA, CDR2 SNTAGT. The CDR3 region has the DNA TGTGCCAGCAGTGAAATGAGTTTTAGCACTGAAGCTTTCTTT. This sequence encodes CASSEMSFSTEAFF.

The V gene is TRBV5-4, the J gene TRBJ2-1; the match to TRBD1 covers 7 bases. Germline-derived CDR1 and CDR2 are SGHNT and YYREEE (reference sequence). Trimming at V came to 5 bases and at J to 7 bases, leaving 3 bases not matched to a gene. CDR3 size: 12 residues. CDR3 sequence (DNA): TGTGCCAGCAGATCGGGACAGAATGAGCAGTTCTTC. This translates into CASRSGQNEQFF.

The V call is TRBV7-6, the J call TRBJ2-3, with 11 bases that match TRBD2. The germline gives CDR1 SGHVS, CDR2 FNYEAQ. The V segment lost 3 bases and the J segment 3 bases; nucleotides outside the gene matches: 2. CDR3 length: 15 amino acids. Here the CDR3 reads CASSFTSGGTDTQYF. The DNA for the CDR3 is TGTGCCAGCAGCTTTACTAGCGGGGGAACAGATACGCAGTATTTT.

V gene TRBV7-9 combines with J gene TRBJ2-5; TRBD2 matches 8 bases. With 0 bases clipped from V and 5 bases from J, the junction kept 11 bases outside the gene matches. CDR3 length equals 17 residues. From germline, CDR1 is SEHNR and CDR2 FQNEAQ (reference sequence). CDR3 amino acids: CASSLARGGPAEETQYF. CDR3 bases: TGTGCCAGCAGCTTAGCGCGCGGGGGGCCGGCGGAGGAGACCCAGTACTTC.

CDR3 sequence: CASSVNSNSEQFF. DNA of the CDR3: TGTGCCAGCAGCGTAAACAGTAACAGTGAGCAGTTCTTC. The V gene is TRBV5-4, the J gene TRBJ2-1; D gene unclear. The V end was cut by 4 bases, the J end by 9 bases, with 14 bases between. Germline assignment: CDR1 SGHNT and CDR2 YYREEE (reference sequence). This CDR3 contains 13 residues.

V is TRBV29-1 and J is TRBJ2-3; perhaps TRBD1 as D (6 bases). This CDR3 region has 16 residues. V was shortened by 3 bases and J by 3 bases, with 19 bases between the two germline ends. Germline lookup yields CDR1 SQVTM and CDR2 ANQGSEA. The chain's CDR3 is CSVDFGTQRRTDTQYF. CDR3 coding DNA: TGCAGCGTTGACTTCGGGACACAGCGTCGGACAGATACGCAGTATTTT.

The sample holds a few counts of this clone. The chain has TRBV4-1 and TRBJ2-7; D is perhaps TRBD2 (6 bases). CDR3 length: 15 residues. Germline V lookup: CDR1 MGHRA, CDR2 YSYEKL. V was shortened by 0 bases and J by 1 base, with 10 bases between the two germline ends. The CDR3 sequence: CASSQEAEGSYEQYF. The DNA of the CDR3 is TGCGCCAGCAGCCAAGAGGCGGAGGGTTCCTACGAGCAGTACTTC.

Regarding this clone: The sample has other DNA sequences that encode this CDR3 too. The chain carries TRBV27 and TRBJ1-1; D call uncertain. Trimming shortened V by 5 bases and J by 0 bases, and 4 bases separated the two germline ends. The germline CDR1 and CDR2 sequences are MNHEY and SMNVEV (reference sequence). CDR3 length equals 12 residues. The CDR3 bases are TGTGCCAGCAGTGGGTTGAACACTGAAGCTTTCTTT. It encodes CASSGLNTEAFF.

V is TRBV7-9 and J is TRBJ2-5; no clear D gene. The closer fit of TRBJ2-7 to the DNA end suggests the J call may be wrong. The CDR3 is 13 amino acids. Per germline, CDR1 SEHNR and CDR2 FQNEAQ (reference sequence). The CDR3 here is CASSATKEYEQYF. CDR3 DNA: TGTGCCAGCAGCGCCACCAAGGAGTACGAGCAGTACTTC.

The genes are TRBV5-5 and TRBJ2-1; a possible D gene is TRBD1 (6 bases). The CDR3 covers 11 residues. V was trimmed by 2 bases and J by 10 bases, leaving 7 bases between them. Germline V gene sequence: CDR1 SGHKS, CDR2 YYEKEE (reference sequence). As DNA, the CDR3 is TGTGCCAGCAGCTTCGGGACAGAGCAGTTCTTC. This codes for CASSFGTEQFF.

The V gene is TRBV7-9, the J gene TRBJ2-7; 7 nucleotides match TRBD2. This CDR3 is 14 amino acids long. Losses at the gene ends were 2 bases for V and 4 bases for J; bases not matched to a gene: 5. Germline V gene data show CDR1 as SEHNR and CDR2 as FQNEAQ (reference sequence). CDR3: CASSLKRGPYEQYF. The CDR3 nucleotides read TGTGCCAGCAGCTTAAAGCGGGGTCCATACGAGCAGTACTTC.

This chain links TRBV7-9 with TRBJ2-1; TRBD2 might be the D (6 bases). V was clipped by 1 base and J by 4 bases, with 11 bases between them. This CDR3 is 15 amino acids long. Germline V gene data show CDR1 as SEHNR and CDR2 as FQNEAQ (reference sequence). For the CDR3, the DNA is TGTGCCAGCAGCTTAGACGGGAGTCTTTACAATGAGCAGTTCTTC. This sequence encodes CASSLDGSLYNEQFF.

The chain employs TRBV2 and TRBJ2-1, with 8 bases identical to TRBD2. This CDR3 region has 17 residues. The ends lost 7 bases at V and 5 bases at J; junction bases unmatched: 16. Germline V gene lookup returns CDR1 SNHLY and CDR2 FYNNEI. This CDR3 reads CASNIGASGTSDNEQFF. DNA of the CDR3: TGTGCCAGCAACATCGGGGCCTCCGGGACTAGTGACAATGAGCAGTTCTTC.

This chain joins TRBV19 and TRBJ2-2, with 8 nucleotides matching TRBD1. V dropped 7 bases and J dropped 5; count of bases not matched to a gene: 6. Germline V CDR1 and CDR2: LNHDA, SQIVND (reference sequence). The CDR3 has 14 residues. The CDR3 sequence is CASIGQGATGELFF. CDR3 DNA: TGTGCCAGTATCGGTCAGGGGGCGACCGGGGAGCTGTTTTTT.

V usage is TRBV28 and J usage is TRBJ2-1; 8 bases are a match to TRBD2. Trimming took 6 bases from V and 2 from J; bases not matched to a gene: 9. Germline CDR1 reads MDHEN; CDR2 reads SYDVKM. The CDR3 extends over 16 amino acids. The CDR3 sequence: CASSDAGTSAYNEQFF. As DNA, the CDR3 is TGTGCCAGCAGCGACGCCGGGACTAGTGCCTACAATGAGCAGTTCTTC.

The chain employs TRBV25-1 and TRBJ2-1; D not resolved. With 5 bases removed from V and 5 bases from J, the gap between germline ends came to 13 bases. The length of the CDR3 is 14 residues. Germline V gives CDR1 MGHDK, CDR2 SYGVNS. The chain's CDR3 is CASSIRTAHNEQFF. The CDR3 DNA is TGTGCCAGCAGTATCCGGACCGCCCACAATGAGCAGTTCTTC.

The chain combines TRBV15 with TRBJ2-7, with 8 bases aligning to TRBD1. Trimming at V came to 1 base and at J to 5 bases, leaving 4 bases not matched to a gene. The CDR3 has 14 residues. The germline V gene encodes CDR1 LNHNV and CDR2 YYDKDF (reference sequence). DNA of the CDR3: TGTGCCACCAGCAGAGCCGACAGGGGCCACGAGCAGTACTTC. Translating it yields CATSRADRGHEQYF.

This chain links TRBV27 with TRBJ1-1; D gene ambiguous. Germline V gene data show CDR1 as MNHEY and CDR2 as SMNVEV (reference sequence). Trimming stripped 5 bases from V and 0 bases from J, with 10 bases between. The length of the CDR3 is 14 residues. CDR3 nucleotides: TGTGCCAGCAGTCTACGGGTAATGAACACTGAAGCTTTCTTT. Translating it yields CASSLRVMNTEAFF.

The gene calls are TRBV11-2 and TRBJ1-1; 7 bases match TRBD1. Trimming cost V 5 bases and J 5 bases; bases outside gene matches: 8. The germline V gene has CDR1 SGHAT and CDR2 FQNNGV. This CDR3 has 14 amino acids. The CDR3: CASSLSGGRTEAFF. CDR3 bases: TGTGCCAGCAGCCTCTCAGGGGGGAGGACTGAAGCTTTCTTT.

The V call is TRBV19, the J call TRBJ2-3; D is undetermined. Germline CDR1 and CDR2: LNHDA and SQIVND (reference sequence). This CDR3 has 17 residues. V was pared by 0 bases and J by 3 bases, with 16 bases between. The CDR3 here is CASSIDLDLGRTDTQYF. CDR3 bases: TGTGCCAGTAGTATAGATTTGGATTTAGGGCGGACAGATACGCAGTATTTT.

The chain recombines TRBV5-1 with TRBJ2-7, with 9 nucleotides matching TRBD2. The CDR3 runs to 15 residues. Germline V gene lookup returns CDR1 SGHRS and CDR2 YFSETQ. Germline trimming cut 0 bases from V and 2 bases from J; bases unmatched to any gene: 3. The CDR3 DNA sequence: TGCGCCAGCAGCTTGGTTAGCGGGAGTACCTACGAGCAGTACTTC. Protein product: CASSLVSGSTYEQYF. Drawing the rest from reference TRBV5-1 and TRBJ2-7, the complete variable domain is KAGVTQTPRYLIKTRGQQVTLSCSPISGHRSVSWYQQTPGQGLQFLFEYFSETQRNKGNFPGRFSGRQFSNSRSEMNVSTLELGDSALYLCASSLVSGSTYEQYFGPGTRLTVT.

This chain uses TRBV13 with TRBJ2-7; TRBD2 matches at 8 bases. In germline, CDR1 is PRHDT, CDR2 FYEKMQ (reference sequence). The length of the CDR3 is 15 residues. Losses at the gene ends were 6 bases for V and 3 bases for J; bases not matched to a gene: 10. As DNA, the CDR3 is TGTGCCAGCAGAACCTTCGCGGGAGGATACTACGAGCAGTACTTC. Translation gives CASRTFAGGYYEQYF.

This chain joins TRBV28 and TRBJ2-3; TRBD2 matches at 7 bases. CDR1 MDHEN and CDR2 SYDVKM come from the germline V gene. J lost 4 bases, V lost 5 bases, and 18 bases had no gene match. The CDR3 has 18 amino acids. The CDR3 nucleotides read TGTGCCAGCAGTATCCCTGGGTCACAAGGGCTAGCGGCAGATACGCAGTATTTT. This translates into CASSIPGSQGLAADTQYF.

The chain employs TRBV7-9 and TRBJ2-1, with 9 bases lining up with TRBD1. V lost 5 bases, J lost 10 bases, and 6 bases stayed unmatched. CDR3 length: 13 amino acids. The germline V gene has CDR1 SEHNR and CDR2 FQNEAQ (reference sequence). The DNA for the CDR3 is TGTGCCAGCAGCATACAGGGGGCGGGAGAGCAGTTCTTC. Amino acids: CASSIQGAGEQFF.

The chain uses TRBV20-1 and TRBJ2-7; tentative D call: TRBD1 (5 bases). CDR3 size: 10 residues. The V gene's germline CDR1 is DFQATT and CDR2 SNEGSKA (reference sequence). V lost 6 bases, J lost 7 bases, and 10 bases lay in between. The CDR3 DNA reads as TGCAGTGCGCGAGCAGGGGAGCAGTACTTC. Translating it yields CSARAGEQYF.